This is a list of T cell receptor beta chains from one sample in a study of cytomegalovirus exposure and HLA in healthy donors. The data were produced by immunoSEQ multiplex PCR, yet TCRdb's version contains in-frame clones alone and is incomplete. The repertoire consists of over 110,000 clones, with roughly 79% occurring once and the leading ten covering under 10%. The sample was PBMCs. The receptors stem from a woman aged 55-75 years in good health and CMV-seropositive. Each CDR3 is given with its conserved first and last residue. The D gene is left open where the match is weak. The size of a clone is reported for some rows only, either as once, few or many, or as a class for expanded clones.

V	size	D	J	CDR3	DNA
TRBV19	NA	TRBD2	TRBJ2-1	CASSIPPGTSEGGEQFF	TGTGCCAGTAGTATCCCCCCGGGGACTAGCGAGGGCGGTGAGCAGTTCTTC
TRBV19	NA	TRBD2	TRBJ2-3	CASSRTSEDTQYF	TGTGCCAGTAGCCGGACTAGCGAAGATACGCAGTATTTT
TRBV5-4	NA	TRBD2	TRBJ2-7	CASSLTSGSNEQYF	TGTGCCAGCAGCTTAACTAGCGGGAGTAACGAGCAGTACTTC
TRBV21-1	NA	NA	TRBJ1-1	CASSDRDRVNTEAFF	TGTGCCAGCAGCGACCGGGACAGGGTAAACACTGAAGCTTTCTTT
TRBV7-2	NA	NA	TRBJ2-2	CASPPGEANTGELFF	TGTGCCAGCCCCCCGGGGGAGGCGAACACCGGGGAGCTGTTTTTT
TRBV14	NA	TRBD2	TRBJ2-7	CASSRFVGTSGLEGNEQYF	TGTGCCAGCAGCCGCTTCGTCGGGACTAGCGGGCTGGAAGGGAACGAGCAGTACTTC
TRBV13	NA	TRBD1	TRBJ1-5	CASSLGQGAGGPQHF	TGTGCCAGCAGCTTAGGACAGGGGGCGGGTGGGCCCCAGCATTTT
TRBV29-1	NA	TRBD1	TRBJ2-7	CSVEGSSGTGDSYEQYF	TGCAGCGTTGAAGGAAGTTCCGGGACAGGGGATTCCTACGAGCAGTACTTC
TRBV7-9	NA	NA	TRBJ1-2	CASSRGNYGYTF	TGTGCCAGCAGTCGGGGAAACTATGGCTACACCTTC
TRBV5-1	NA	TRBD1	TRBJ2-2	CASAPLQGAGGELFF	TGCGCCAGCGCTCCCCTCCAGGGGGCCGGCGGGGAGCTGTTTTTT
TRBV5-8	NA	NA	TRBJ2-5	CASSPLGRREQYF	TGTGCCAGCAGCCCCTTGGGCCGACGGGAGCAGTACTTC
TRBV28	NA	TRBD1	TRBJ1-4	CASSLLGQGSNEKLFF	TGTGCCAGCAGTTTATTAGGACAGGGGAGTAATGAAAAACTGTTTTTT
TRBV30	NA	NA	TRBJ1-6	CAGGGYSSPLHF	TGTGCCGGGGGAGGGTACAGTTCACCCCTCCACTTT
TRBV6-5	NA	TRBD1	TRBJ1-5	CASGSTGRGPQHF	TGTGCCAGCGGGTCGACAGGGCGGGGGCCCCAGCATTTT
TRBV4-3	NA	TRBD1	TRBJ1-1	CASSQGPGQGNTEAFF	TGCGCCAGCAGCCAAGGACCGGGACAGGGGAACACTGAAGCTTTCTTT
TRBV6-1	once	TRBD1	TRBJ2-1	CASRPRTGPGFF	TGTGCCAGCAGGCCTAGGACAGGCCCTGGGTTCTTC
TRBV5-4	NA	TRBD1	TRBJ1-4	CASSIGQGRRLFF	TGTGCCAGCAGCATTGGACAGGGGAGAAGACTGTTTTTT
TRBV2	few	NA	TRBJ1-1	CARGGGRLF	TGTGCCAGGGGAGGCGGACGGCTCTTT
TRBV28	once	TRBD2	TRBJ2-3	CGGLAGGPHNLTDTQYF	TGTGGGGGACTAGCGGGAGGGCCACACAACCTCACAGATACGCAGTATTTT
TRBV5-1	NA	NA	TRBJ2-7	CASSLAVGLSYEQYF	TGCGCCAGCAGCTTGGCCGTTGGACTATCCTACGAGCAGTACTTC
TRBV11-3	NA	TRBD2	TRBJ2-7	CASRVAGSSYEQYF	TGTGCCAGCAGGGTAGCGGGAAGTTCCTACGAGCAGTACTTC
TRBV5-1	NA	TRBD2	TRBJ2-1	CASSLARGEYNEQFF	TGCGCCAGCAGCTTGGCGCGGGGGGAGTACAATGAGCAGTTCTTC
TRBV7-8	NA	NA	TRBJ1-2	CASSLGARSGYTF	TGTGCCAGCAGCTTAGGGGCACGATCCGGCTACACCTTC
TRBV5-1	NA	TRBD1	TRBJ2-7	CASRTGTGSPEQYF	TGCGCCAGCCGCACCGGGACAGGGTCCCCCGAGCAGTACTTC
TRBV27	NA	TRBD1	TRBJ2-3	CAARDRSTDTQYF	TGTGCCGCCCGGGACAGGAGCACAGATACGCAGTATTTT
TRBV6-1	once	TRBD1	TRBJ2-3	CASSDPGTGGWDTQYF	TGTGCCAGCAGTGATCCCGGGACAGGGGGCTGGGATACGCAGTATTTT
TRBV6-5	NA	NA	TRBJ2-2	CASSYRRAGTGELFF	TGTGCCAGCAGTTACAGGCGCGCGGGCACCGGGGAGCTGTTTTTT
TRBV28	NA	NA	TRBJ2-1	CASSLLGGEQFF	TGTGCCAGCAGTTTATTAGGCGGTGAGCAGTTCTTC
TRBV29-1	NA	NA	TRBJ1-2	CSVGQYYGYTF	TGCAGCGTCGGACAGTACTATGGCTACACCTTC
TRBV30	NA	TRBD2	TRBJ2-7	CAWRRTQAGAYEQYF	TGTGCCTGGAGGCGAACCCAAGCGGGAGCCTACGAGCAGTACTTC
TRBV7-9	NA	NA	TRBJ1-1	CASTPPTPLNTEAFF	TGTGCCAGCACCCCCCCGACACCTTTGAACACTGAAGCTTTCTTT
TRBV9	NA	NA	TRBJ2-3	CASSEVGAGSTDTQYF	TGTGCCAGCAGCGAGGTGGGGGCCGGAAGCACAGATACGCAGTATTTT
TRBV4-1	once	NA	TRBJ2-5	CASSQPEAREQYF	TGCGCCAGCAGCCAGCCGGAGGCGAGGGAGCAGTACTTC
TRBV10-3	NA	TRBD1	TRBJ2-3	CAISESRTGGTTDTQYF	TGTGCCATCAGTGAGTCTAGGACAGGGGGTACCACAGATACGCAGTATTTT
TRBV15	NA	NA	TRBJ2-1	CATSTRLGSYNEQFF	TGTGCCACCAGCACTCGACTCGGCTCCTACAATGAGCAGTTCTTC
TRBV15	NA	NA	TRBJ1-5	CATSNSRGLSSNQPQHF	TGTGCCACCAGCAATTCTCGAGGGTTAAGTAGCAATCAGCCCCAGCATTTT
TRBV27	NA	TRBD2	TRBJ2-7	CASSSFGGRGSYEQYF	TGTGCCAGCAGTTCGTTTGGCGGGAGGGGTTCCTACGAGCAGTACTTC
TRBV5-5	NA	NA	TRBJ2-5	CASSPGVPAQYF	TGTGCCAGCAGCCCCGGGGTTCCAGCCCAGTACTTC
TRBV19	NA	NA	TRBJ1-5	CASMGGTNQPQHF	TGTGCCAGTATGGGGGGGACAAATCAGCCCCAGCATTTT
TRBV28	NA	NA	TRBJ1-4	CASRWGGDEKLFF	TGTGCCAGCAGATGGGGGGGGGATGAAAAACTGTTTTTT
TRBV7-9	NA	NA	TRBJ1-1	CASLAGAGNTEAFF	TGTGCAAGCCTCGCGGGGGCGGGGAACACTGAAGCTTTCTTT
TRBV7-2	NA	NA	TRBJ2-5	CASSLLGGQETQYF	TGTGCCAGCAGCTTACTGGGGGGCCAAGAGACCCAGTACTTC
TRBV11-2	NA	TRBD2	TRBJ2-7	CASRLGLVNDEQYF	TGTGCCAGCAGACTGGGACTAGTGAACGACGAGCAGTACTTC
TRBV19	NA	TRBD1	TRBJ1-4	CASSMVPGGETNEKLFF	TGTGCCAGTAGTATGGTCCCAGGGGGCGAAACTAATGAAAAACTGTTTTTT
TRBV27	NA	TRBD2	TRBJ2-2	CASSSFGLAGITGELFF	TGTGCCAGCAGCTCCTTCGGACTAGCGGGGATAACCGGGGAGCTGTTTTTT
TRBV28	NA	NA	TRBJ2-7	CASSPAGAIRYEQYF	TGTGCCAGCAGTCCCGCAGGGGCCATACGTTACGAGCAGTACTTC
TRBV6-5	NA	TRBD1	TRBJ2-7	CASSYGTGDSEQYF	TGTGCCAGCAGTTACGGGACAGGGGATTCCGAGCAGTACTTC
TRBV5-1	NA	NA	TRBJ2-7	CASSLTAVYEQYF	TGCGCCAGCAGCTTAACGGCGGTCTACGAGCAGTACTTC
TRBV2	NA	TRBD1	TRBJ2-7	CASSRPGTDLYEQYF	TGTGCCAGCAGTCGTCCCGGGACAGACCTTTACGAGCAGTACTTC
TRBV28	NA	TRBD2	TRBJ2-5	CASTGVAGGVGETQYF	TGTGCCAGCACAGGGGTAGCGGGAGGAGTTGGAGAGACCCAGTACTTC
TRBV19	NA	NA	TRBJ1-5	CASSMGGSSNQPQHF	TGTGCCAGTAGTATGGGGGGGTCTAGCAATCAGCCCCAGCATTTT
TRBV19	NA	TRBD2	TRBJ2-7	CASSMVGGPFEQYF	TGTGCCAGTAGTATGGTGGGAGGGCCGTTTGAGCAGTACTTC
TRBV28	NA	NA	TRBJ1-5	CASTLGVGRMRQPQHF	TGTGCCAGCACCTTAGGGGTGGGGAGGATGAGACAGCCCCAGCATTTT